What follows are 16 T cell receptor beta chains derived from one specimen sequenced in a study of T cells in Graves' hyperthyroidism and ophthalmopathy. RNA transcripts provided the source from which TCR beta CDR3 regions were amplified. Carried out on the TCR CDR3, a first-round RT-PCR used the HTBI primer set. TCRdb redid the calling of the multiplex PCR reads with MiXCR, one entry per CDR3 protein. The sample lists some 500,000 distinct CDR3 sequences; approximately 25% were seen once. The sequencing sample was made of blood. Every receptor here comes from a woman in her 30s with Graves' ophthalmopathy.

This clonotype was recorded at least ten times. The chain couples TRBV30 to TRBJ2-7; D remains ambiguous. Germline lookup yields CDR1 GTSNPN and CDR2 SVGIG (reference sequence). The CDR3 loop spans 13 amino acids. Trimming shortened V by 3 bases and J by 5 bases, and 14 bases separated the two germline ends. CDR3 DNA: TGTGCCTGGAGGTCTGAGTGGAACCACGAGCAGTACTTC. This codes for CAWRSEWNHEQYF.

This clonotype was observed at least ten times. The V and J genes are TRBV7-2 and TRBJ1-2; no clear D gene. This CDR3 is 13 amino acids long. The V gene's germline CDR1 is SGHTA and CDR2 FQGNSA. V lost 1 base and J 1 base, leaving 4 bases between the germline ends. The CDR3 sequence: CASSLDFNYGYTF. The CDR3 DNA reads TGTGCCAGCAGCTTAGACTTTAACTATGGCTACACCTTC.

This clonotype showed up many times. This chain joins TRBV3-1 and TRBJ1-3; D is undetermined. Germline V lookup: CDR1 LGHDT, CDR2 YNNKEL (reference sequence). This CDR3 is 13 amino acids long. Trimming removed 0 bases at V and 4 bases at J, with 4 bases between. CDR3 nucleotide sequence: TGTGCCAGCAGCCAAGATCGGGGAAACACCATATATTTT. Translation gives CASSQDRGNTIYF.

This clonotype appeared a few times. V is TRBV29-1 and J is TRBJ2-7, with a weak D call TRBD1 (5 bases). The CDR3 is 14 residues long. CDR1 and CDR2 from the germline V gene are SQVTM and ANQGSEA. V was shortened by 3 bases and J by 2 bases, with 14 bases between the two germline ends. The CDR3: CSVDDPTGTYEQYF. The CDR3 DNA follows: TGCAGCGTTGACGACCCCACAGGTACCTACGAGCAGTACTTC.

The genes are TRBV6-1 and TRBJ1-6, with TRBD1 matching over 7 bases. The CDR3 is made up of 13 amino acids. Unmatched junction bases numbered 8, after V lost 10 bases and J lost 8 bases. CDR1 and CDR2 from the germline V gene are MNHNS and SASEGT. The CDR3 nucleotides are TGTGCCAATAAGGGACAGAGGGATTCACCCCTCCACTTT. Amino acid sequence: CANKGQRDSPLHF.

This clonotype has a handful of counts. The J gene is TRBJ1-5, the V gene TRBV27; D unclear. The germline V and J ends were trimmed by 6 bases and 3 bases, with 6 bases remaining between them. The CDR3 sequence is 12 residues long. Germline V gene data show CDR1 as MNHEY and CDR2 as SMNVEV (reference sequence). This CDR3 is CASSKINQPQHF. DNA of the CDR3: TGTGCCAGCAGCAAGATCAATCAGCCCCAGCATTTT.

This clonotype has just a few counts. The V gene is TRBV11-2, the J gene TRBJ2-5; D is uncertain. This CDR3 contains 17 residues. Per the germline V gene, CDR1 is SGHAT and CDR2 is FQNNGV. V lost 0 bases and J lost 0, with 14 bases in between. This CDR3 reads CASSLEAWTRNQETQYF. The CDR3 DNA follows: TGTGCCAGCAGCTTAGAGGCTTGGACCAGAAACCAAGAGACCCAGTACTTC.

This clonotype was detected once. The rearrangement links TRBV28 to TRBJ1-2; no reliable D call. Deletions cut 4 bases from V and 4 bases from J, with 19 bases between. Germline CDR1 reads MDHEN; CDR2 reads SYDVKM. This CDR3 contains 16 residues. In DNA, the CDR3 is TGTGCCAGCAGTTCCATTAGTGATGGGGTTGTCTATGGCTACACCTTC. As protein: CASSSISDGVVYGYTF.

At least ten counts were recorded for this clonotype. The chain uses TRBV11-1 and TRBJ2-3; D perhaps matches TRBD2 (5 bases). The CDR3 loop spans 15 amino acids. Germline V CDR1 and CDR2: SGHAT, FQDESV (reference sequence). V lost 4 bases to trimming and J lost 1 base, with 12 bases between them. This CDR3 is CASSSKRVGTDTQYF. The CDR3, as DNA: TGTGCCAGCAGCTCGAAGAGGGTCGGCACAGATACGCAGTATTTT.

Ten or more counts support this clonotype. This chain connects TRBV5-1 to TRBJ2-7, with 8 nucleotides matching TRBD2. The CDR3 length is 15 residues. V lost 1 base and J lost 2; bases outside the gene matches: 5. Germline assignment: CDR1 SGHRS and CDR2 YFSETQ. The CDR3 here is CASSLSGGPTYEQYF. Written as DNA, the CDR3 is TGCGCCAGCAGCTTGAGCGGGGGACCCACCTACGAGCAGTACTTC.

This clonotype has at least ten counts. The chain has TRBV7-9 and TRBJ1-1, with a weak D call TRBD1 (5 bases). V lost 6 bases to trimming and J lost 5 bases, with 19 bases between them. Per germline, CDR1 SEHNR and CDR2 FQNEAQ (reference sequence). This CDR3 contains 15 residues. This CDR3 reads CASRVAGAGVTEAFF. The CDR3 coding sequence is TGTGCCAGCAGGGTAGCTGGAGCGGGGGTTACTGAAGCTTTCTTT. Looking up the rest from reference TRBV7-9 and TRBJ1-1 gives the full variable domain: DTGVSQNPRHKITKRGQNVTFRCDPISEHNRLYWYRQTLGQGPEFLTYFQNEAQLEKSRLLSDRFSAERPKGSFSTLEIQRTEQGDSAMYLCASRVAGAGVTEAFFGQGTRLTVV.

This clonotype was picked up many times. J is TRBJ1-5 and V is TRBV20-1; D is ambiguous. V was trimmed by 3 bases and J by 10 bases, leaving 19 bases between them. This CDR3 is 14 amino acids long. Germline loops: CDR1 DFQATT, CDR2 SNEGSKA (reference sequence). The CDR3 DNA is TGCAGTGCTAGTACGGACGGCCTTCAACGACCCCAGCATTTT. Translating gives CSASTDGLQRPQHF.

V is TRBV7-8 and J is TRBJ2-7; 10 positions agree with TRBD1. Per the germline V gene, CDR1 is SGHVS and CDR2 is FQNEAQ. The CDR3 length is 15 residues. J gave up 3 bases and V 1 base, and 3 bases lay outside the gene matches. The CDR3 DNA sequence: TGTGCCAGCAGCTTAGTCCGGGACAGGGGCTACGAGCAGTACTTC. Its translation: CASSLVRDRGYEQYF. Together with reference TRBV7-8 and TRBJ2-7, the CDR3 gives the full variable domain: GAGVSQSPRYKVAKRGQDVALRCDPISGHVSLFWYQQALGQGPEFLTYFQNEAQLDKSGLPSDRFFAERPEGSVSTLKIQRTQQEDSAVYLCASSLVRDRGYEQYFGPGTRLTVT.

This clonotype came up many times. The rearrangement links TRBV25-1 to TRBJ1-3; D is possibly TRBD1 (6 bases). Germline assignment: CDR1 MGHDK and CDR2 SYGVNS. V was pared by 5 bases and J by 0 bases, with 11 bases between. The CDR3 has 15 residues. The CDR3 nucleotides are TGTGCCAGCAGTCTCCGGGACAACTCTGGAAACACCATATATTTT. Protein sequence: CASSLRDNSGNTIYF.

This clonotype appeared a few times. The CDR3 DNA sequence: TGTGCCAGCAGTTCCGGCTACTCCTACGAGCAGTACTTC. Translated: CASSSGYSYEQYF. This chain links TRBV27 with TRBJ2-7; D not resolved. Germline V gene lookup returns CDR1 MNHEY and CDR2 SMNVEV (reference sequence). The CDR3 covers 13 residues. The V gene lost 4 bases and the J gene lost 0 bases, with 7 bases spanning the gap.

The chain links TRBV6-1 to TRBJ2-5, with TRBD1 identical over 11 bases. The V segment lost 6 bases and the J segment 5 bases; nucleotides outside the gene matches: 11. The CDR3 extends over 16 amino acids. Per the germline V gene, CDR1 is MNHNS and CDR2 is SASEGT. The CDR3 loop reads CASRPSPGQGDETQYF. The CDR3 nucleotides read TGTGCCAGCAGGCCATCACCGGGACAGGGGGATGAGACCCAGTACTTC.